This T cell receptor (beta chain) is from a study of siplizumab effects on memory and regulatory T cells. Generated by immunoSEQ multiplex PCR, the TCRdb table keeps only in-frame clones and is missing some. The top ten clones hold roughly 18% of a sample with 85,000 or so clones, 95% of them seen once. The CDR3 extends over 14 amino acids. The germline V and J ends were trimmed by 3 bases and 3 bases, with 12 bases remaining between them. Per germline, CDR1 LNHDA and CDR2 SQIVND (reference sequence). Study findings and constraints: Significantly reduced by siplizumab was the cumulative frequency of alloreactive sequences, namely those traceable to unstimulated CD4+ memory cells.

Points on this clone: The antigen remains undetermined.

This chain connects TRBV19 to TRBJ2-7; possibly TRBD1 for D (6 bases). The receptor was isolated from a human donor in good health. Sequenced input: CD8+ T cells sorted from blood. The DNA for the CDR3 is TGTGCCAGTAGTATGGCAGCAGGGGTCTACGAGCAGTACTTC. It is translated as CASSMAAGVYEQYF.